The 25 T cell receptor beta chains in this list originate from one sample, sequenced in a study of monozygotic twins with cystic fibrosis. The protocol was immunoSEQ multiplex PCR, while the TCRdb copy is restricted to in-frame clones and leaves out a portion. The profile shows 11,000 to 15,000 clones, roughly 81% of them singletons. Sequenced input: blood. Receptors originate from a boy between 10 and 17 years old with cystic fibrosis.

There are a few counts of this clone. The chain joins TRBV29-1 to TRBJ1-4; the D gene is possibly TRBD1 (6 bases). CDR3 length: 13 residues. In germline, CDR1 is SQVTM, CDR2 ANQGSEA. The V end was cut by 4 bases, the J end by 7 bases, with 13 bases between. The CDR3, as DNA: TGCAGCGTTGCCGGGACACCGAGTGAAAAACTGTTTTTT. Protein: CSVAGTPSEKLFF.

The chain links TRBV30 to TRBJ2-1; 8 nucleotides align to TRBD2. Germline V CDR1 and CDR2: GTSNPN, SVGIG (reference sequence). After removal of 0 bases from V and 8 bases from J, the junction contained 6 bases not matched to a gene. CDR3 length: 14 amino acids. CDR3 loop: CAWSVSGSTDEQFF. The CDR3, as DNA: TGTGCCTGGAGTGTAAGCGGGAGTACCGATGAGCAGTTCTTC.

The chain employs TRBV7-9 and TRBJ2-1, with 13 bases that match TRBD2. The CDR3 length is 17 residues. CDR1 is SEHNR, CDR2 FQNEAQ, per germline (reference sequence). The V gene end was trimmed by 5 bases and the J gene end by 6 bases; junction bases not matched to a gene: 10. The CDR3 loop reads CASSIRTGTSGINEQFF. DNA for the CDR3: TGTGCCAGCAGCATCCGCACCGGGACTAGCGGGATCAATGAGCAGTTCTTC.

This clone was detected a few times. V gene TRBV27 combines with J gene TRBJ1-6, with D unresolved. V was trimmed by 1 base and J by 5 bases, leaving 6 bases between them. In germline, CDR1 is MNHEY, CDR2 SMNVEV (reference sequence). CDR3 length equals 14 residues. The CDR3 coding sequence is TGTGCCAGCAGTTTATACGGTCATAATTCACCCCTCCACTTT. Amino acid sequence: CASSLYGHNSPLHF.

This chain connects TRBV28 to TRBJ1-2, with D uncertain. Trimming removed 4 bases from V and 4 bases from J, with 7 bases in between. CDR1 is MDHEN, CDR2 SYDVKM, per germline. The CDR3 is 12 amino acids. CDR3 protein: CASSSKPYGYTF. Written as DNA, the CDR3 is TGTGCCAGCAGTTCGAAACCCTATGGCTACACCTTC.

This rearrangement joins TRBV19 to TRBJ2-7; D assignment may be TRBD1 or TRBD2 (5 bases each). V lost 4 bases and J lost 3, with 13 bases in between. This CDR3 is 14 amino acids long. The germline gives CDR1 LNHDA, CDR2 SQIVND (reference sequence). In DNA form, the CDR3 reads TGTGCCAGTAGTACTCGGGACGGCAACTACGAGCAGTACTTC. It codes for CASSTRDGNYEQYF.

The CDR3 here is CASSQDPRRADTQYF. CDR3 bases: TGCGCCAGCAGCCAAGATCCCCGAAGGGCAGATACGCAGTATTTT. The rearrangement joins TRBV4-1 to TRBJ2-3; D gene uncertain. From germline, CDR1 is MGHRA and CDR2 YSYEKL. This CDR3 has 15 residues. V lost 0 bases and J 4 bases, leaving 11 bases between the germline ends.

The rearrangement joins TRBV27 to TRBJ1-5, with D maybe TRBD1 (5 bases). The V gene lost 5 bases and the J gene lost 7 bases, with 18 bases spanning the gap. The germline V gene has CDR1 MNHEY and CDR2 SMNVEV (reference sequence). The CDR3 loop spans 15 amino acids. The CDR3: CASSQRDGRWQPQHF. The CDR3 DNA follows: TGTGCCAGCAGTCAGAGGGACGGTCGGTGGCAGCCCCAGCATTTT.

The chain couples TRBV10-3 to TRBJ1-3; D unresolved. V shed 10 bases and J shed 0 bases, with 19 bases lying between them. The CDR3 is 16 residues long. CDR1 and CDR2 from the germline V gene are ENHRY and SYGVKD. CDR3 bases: TGTGCCACCCTCACGGCGGACTCATTCTCTGGAAACACCATATATTTT. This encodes CATLTADSFSGNTIYF.

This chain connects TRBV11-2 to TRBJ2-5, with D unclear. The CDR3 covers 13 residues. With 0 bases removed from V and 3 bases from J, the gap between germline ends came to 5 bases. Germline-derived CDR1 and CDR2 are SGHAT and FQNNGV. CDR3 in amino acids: CASSLETEETQYF. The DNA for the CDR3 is TGTGCCAGCAGCTTAGAGACTGAAGAGACCCAGTACTTC.

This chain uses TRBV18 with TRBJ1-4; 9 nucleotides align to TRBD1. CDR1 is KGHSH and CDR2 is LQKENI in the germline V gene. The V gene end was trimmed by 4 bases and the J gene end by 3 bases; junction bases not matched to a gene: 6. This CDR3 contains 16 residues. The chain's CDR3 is CASSQQGARSNEKLFF. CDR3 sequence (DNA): TGTGCCAGCTCACAACAGGGGGCGAGATCTAATGAAAAACTGTTTTTT.

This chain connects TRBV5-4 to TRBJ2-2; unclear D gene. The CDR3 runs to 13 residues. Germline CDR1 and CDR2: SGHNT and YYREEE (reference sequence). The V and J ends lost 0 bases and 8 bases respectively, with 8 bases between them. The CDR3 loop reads CASSLVKLGELFF. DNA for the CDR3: TGTGCCAGCAGCTTGGTGAAACTAGGGGAGCTGTTTTTT.

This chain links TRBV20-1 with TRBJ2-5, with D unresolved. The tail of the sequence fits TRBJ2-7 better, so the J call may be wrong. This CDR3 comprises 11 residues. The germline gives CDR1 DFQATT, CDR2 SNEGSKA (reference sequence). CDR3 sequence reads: CSASTSYEQYF. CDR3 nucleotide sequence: TGCAGTGCCTCGACTTCCTACGAGCAGTACTTC.

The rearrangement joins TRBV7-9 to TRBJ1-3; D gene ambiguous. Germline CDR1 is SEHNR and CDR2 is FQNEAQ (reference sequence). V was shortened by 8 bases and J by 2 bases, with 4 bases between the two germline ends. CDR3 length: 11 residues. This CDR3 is CASWAGNTIYF. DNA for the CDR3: TGTGCCAGCTGGGCTGGAAACACCATATATTTT.

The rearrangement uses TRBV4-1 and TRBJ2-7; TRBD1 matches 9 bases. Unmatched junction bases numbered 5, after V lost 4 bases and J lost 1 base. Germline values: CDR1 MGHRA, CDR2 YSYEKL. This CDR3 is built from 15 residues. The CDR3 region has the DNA TGCGCCAGCAGCCTAAGACAGGGGGGGTCCTACGAGCAGTACTTC. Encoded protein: CASSLRQGGSYEQYF.

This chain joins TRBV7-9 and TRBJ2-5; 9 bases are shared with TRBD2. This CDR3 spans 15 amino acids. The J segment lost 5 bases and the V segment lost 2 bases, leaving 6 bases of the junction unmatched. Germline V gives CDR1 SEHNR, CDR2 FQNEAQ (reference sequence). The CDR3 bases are TGTGCCAGCAGCTTAATTAGCGGGAGAAAGGAGACCCAGTACTTC. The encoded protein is CASSLISGRKETQYF. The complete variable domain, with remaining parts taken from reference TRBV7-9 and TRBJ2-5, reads DTGVSQNPRHKITKRGQNVTFRCDPISEHNRLYWYRQTLGQGPEFLTYFQNEAQLEKSRLLSDRFSAERPKGSFSTLEIQRTEQGDSAMYLCASSLISGRKETQYFGPGTRLLVL.

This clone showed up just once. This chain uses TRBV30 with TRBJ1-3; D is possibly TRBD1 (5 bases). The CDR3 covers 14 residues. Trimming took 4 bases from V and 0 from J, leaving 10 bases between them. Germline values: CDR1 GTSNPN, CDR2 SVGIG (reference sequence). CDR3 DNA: TGTGCCTGGAAGGACACGAGCTCTGGAAACACCATATATTTT. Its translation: CAWKDTSSGNTIYF.

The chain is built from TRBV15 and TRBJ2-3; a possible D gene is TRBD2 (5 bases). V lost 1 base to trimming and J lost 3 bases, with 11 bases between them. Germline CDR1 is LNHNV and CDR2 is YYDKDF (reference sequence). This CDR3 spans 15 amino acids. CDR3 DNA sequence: TGTGCCACCAGCAGAGTCAGCGGAATAACAGATACGCAGTATTTT. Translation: CATSRVSGITDTQYF.

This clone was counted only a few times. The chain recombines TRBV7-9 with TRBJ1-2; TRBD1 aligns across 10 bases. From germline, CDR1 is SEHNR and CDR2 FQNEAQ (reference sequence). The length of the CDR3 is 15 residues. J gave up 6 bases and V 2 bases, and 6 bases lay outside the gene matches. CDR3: CASSLRDRGRDGYTF. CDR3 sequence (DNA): TGTGCCAGCAGCTTAAGGGACAGGGGTAGGGATGGCTACACCTTC.

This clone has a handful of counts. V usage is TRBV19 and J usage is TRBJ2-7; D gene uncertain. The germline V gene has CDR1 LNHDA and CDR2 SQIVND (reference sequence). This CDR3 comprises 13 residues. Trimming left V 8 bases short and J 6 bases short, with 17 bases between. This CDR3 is CASSADISVEQYF. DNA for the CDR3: TGTGCCAGTTCCGCTGACATTAGTGTCGAGCAGTACTTC.

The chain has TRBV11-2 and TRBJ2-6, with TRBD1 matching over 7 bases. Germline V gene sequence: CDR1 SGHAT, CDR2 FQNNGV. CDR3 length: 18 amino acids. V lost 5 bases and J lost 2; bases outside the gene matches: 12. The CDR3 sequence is CASSPTTRQGTGANVLTF. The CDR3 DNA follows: TGTGCCAGCAGCCCAACGACACGACAGGGAACTGGGGCCAACGTCCTGACTTTC.

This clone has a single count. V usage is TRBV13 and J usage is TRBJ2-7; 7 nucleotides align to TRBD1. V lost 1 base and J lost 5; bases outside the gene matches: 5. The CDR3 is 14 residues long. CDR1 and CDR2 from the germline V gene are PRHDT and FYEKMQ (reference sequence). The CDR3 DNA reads TGTGCCAGCAGCTTAGTGGGACAGTCTCACGAGCAGTACTTC. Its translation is CASSLVGQSHEQYF.

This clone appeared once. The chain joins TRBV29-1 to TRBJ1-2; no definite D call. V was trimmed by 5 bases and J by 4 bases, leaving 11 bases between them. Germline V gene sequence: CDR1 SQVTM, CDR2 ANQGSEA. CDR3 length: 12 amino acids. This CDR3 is CSVSETGYGYTF. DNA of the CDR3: TGCAGCGTTTCTGAGACTGGCTATGGCTACACCTTC.

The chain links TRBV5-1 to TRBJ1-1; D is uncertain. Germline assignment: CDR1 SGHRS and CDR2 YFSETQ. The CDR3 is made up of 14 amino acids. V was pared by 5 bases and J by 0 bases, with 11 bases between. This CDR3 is CASRYQEMNTEAFF. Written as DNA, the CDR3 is TGCGCCAGCAGGTATCAGGAAATGAACACTGAAGCTTTCTTT.

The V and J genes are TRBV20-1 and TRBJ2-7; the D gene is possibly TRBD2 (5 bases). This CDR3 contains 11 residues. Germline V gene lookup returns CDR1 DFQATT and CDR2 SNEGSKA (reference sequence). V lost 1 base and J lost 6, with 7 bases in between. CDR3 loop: CSARGAGEQYF. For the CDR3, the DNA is TGCAGTGCTAGAGGGGCGGGCGAGCAGTACTTC.